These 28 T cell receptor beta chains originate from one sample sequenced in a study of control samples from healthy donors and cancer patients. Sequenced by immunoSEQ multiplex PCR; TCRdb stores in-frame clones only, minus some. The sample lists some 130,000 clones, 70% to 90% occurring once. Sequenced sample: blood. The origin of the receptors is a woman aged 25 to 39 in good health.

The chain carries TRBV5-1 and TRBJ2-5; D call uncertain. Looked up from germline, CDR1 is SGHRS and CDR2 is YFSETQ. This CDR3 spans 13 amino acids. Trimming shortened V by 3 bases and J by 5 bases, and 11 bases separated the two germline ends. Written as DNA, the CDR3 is TGCGCCAGCAGCTGGGAATTGGGGGAGACCCAGTACTTC. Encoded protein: CASSWELGETQYF.

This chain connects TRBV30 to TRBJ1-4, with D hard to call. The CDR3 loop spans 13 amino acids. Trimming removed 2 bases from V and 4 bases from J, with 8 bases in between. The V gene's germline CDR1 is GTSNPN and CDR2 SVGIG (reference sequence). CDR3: CAWSKGINEKLFF. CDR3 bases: TGTGCCTGGAGTAAAGGGATTAATGAAAAACTGTTTTTT.

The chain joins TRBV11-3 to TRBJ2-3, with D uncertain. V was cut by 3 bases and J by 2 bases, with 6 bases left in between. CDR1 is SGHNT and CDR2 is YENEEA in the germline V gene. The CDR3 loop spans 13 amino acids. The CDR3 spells CASSFFFTDTQYF. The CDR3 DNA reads TGTGCCAGCAGCTTTTTTTTCACAGATACGCAGTATTTT.

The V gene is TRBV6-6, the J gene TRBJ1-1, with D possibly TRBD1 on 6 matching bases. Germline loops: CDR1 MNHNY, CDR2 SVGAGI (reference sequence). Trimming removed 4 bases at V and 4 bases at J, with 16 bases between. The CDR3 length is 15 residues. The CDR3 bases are TGTGCCAGCAGTTGGGGGGGCGCCCCGGGCACTGAAGCTTTCTTT. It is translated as CASSWGGAPGTEAFF.

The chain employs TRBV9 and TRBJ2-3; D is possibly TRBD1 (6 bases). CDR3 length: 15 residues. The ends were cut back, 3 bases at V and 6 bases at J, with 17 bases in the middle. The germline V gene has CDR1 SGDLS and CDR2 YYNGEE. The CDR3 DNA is TGTGCCAGCAGCGCACAGGGAATGCGAGGGGATACGCAGTATTTT. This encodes CASSAQGMRGDTQYF. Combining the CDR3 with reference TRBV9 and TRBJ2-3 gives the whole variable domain DSGVTQTPKHLITATGQRVTLRCSPRSGDLSVYWYQQSLDQGLQFLIQYYNGEERAKGNILERFSAQQFPDLHSELNLSSLELGDSALYFCASSAQGMRGDTQYFGPGTRLTVL.

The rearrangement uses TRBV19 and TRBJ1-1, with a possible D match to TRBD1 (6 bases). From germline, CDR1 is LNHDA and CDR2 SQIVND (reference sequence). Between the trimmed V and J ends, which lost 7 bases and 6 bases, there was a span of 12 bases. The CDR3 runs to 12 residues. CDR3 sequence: CASTPGHPEAFF. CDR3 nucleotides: TGTGCCAGTACCCCGGGACATCCTGAAGCTTTCTTT.

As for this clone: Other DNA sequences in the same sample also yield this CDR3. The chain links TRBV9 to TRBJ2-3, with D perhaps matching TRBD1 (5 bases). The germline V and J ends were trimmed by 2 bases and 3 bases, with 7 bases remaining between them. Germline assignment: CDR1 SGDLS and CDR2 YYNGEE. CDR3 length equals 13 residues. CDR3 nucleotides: TGTGCCAGCAGCGTCGGACAAACAGATACGCAGTATTTT. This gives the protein CASSVGQTDTQYF.

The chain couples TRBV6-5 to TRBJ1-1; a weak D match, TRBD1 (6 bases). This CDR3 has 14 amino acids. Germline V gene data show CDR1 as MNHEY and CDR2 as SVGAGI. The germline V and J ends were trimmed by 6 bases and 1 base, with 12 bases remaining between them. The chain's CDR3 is CASRAGQSNTEAFF. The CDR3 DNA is TGTGCCAGCAGAGCCGGACAGTCGAACACTGAAGCTTTCTTT.

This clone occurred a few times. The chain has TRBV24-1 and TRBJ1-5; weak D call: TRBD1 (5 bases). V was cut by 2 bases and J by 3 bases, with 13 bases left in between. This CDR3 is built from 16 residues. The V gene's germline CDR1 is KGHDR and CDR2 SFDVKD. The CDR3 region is CATSDSRGRINQPQHF. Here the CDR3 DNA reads TGTGCCACCAGTGATTCTCGGGGCCGGATCAATCAGCCCCAGCATTTT.

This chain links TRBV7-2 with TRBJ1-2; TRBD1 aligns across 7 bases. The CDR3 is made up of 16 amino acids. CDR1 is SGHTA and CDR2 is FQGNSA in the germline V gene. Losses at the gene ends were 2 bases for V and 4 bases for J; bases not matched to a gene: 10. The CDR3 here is CASSLNRQGEVYGYTF. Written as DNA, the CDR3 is TGTGCCAGCAGCTTAAATCGGCAGGGGGAAGTCTATGGCTACACCTTC.

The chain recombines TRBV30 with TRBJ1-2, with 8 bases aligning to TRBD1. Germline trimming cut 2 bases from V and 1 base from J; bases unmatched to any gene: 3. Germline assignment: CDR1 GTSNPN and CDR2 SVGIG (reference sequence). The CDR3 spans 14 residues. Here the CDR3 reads CAWSMTGVNYGYTF. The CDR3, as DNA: TGTGCCTGGAGTATGACAGGGGTTAACTATGGCTACACCTTC.

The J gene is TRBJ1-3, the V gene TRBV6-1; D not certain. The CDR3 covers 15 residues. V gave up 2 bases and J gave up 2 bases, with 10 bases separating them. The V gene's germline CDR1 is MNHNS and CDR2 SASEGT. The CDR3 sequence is CASSELGGTGNTIYF. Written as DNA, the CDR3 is TGTGCCAGCAGTGAATTAGGAGGAACTGGAAACACCATATATTTT.

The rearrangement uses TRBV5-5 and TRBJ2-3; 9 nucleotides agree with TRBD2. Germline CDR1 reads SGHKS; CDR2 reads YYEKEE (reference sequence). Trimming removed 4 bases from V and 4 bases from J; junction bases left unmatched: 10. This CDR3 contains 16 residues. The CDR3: CASSPTGGGRADTQYF. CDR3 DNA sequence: TGTGCCAGCAGCCCCACGGGCGGCGGGAGGGCAGATACGCAGTATTTT.

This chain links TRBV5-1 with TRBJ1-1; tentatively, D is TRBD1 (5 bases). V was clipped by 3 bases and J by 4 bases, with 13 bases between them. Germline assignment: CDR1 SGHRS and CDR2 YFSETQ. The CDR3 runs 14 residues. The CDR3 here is CASSSAGEGTEAFF. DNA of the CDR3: TGCGCCAGCAGCTCGGCGGGGGAGGGCACTGAAGCTTTCTTT.

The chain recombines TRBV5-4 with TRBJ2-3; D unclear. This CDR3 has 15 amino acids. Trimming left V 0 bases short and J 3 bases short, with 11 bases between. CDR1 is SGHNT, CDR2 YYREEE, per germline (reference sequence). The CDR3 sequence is CASSLGRVETDTQYF. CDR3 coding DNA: TGTGCCAGCAGCTTGGGTAGGGTGGAGACAGATACGCAGTATTTT.

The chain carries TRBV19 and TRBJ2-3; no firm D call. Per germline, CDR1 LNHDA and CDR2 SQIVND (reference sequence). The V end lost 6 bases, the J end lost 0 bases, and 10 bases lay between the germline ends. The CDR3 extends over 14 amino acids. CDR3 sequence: CASSQDHSTDTQYF. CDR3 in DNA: TGTGCCAGTAGCCAGGACCACAGCACAGATACGCAGTATTTT.

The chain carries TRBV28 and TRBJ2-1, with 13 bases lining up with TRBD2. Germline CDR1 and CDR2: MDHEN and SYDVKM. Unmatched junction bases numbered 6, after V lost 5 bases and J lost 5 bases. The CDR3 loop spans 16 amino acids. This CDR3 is CASSQGGLAGNNEQFF. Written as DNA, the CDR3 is TGTGCCAGCAGTCAAGGGGGACTAGCGGGAAACAATGAGCAGTTCTTC.

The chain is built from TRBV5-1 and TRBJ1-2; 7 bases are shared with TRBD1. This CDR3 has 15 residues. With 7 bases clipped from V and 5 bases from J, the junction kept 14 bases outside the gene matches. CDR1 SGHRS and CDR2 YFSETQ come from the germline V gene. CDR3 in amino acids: CASAISTGLPYGYTF. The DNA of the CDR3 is TGCGCCAGCGCCATTTCGACAGGGCTACCATATGGCTACACCTTC.

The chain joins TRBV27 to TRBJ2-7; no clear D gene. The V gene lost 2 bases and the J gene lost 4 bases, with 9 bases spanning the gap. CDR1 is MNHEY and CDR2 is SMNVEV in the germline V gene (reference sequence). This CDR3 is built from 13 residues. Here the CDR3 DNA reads TGTGCCAGCAGTTTAGGGGTAGCTTACGAGCAGTACTTC. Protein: CASSLGVAYEQYF.

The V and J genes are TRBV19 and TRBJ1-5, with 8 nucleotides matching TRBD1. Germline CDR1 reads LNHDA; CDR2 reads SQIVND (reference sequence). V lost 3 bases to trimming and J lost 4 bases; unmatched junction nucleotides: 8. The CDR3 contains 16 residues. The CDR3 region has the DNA TGTGCCAGTAGTATGGTCAGGGGGCGATCTAATCAGCCCCAGCATTTT. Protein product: CASSMVRGRSNQPQHF.

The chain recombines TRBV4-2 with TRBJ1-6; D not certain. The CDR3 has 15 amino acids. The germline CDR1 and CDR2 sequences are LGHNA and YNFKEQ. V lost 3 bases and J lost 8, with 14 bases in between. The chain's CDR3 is CASSQDDVQDSPLHF. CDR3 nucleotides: TGTGCCAGCAGCCAGGACGACGTGCAGGATTCACCCCTCCACTTT.

The CDR3 protein is CAWSTGLGTEAFF. The CDR3 bases are TGTGCCTGGAGTACAGGTCTTGGAACTGAAGCTTTCTTT. This chain connects TRBV30 to TRBJ1-1; D perhaps matches TRBD1 (5 bases). In germline, CDR1 is GTSNPN, CDR2 SVGIG (reference sequence). V lost 2 bases, J lost 5 bases, and 12 bases lay in between. This CDR3 contains 13 residues. The full variable domain, in which reference TRBV30 and TRBJ1-1 provide the parts outside the CDR3, is SQTIHQWPATLVQPVGSPLSLECTVEGTSNPNLYWYRQAAGRGLQLLFYSVGIGQISSEVPQNLSASRPQDRQFILSSKKLLLSDSGFYLCAWSTGLGTEAFFGQGTRLTVV.

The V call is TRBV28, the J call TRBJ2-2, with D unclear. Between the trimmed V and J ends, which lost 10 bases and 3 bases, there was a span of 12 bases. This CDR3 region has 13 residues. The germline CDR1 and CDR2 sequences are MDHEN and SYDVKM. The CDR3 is CATYPEDTGELFF. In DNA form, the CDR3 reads TGTGCCACCTACCCTGAGGACACCGGGGAGCTGTTTTTT.

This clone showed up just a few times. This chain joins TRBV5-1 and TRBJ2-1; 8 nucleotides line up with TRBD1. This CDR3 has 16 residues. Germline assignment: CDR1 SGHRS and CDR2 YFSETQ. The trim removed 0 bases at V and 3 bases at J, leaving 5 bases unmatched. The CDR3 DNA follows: TGCGCCAGCAGCTTGGGTCGGACAGGGTACTACAATGAGCAGTTCTTC. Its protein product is CASSLGRTGYYNEQFF. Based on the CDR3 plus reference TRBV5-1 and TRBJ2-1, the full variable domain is KAGVTQTPRYLIKTRGQQVTLSCSPISGHRSVSWYQQTPGQGLQFLFEYFSETQRNKGNFPGRFSGRQFSNSRSEMNVSTLELGDSALYLCASSLGRTGYYNEQFFGPGTRLTVL.

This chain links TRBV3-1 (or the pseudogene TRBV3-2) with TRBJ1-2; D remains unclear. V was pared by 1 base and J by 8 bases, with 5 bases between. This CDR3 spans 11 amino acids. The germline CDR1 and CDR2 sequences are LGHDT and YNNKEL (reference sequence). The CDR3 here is CASSQVSGYTF. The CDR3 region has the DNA TGTGCCAGCAGCCAAGTTAGCGGCTACACCTTC.

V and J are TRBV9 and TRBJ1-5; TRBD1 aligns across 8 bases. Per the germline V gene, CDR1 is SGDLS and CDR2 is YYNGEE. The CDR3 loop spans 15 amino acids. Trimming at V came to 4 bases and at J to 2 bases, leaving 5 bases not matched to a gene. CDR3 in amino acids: CASSPDRGGNQPQHF. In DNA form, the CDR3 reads TGTGCCAGCAGCCCCGACAGGGGAGGCAATCAGCCCCAGCATTTT.

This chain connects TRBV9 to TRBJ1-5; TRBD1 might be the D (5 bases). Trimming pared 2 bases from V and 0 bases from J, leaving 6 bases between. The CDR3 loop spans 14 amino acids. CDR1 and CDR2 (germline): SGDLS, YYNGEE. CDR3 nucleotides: TGTGCCAGCAGCGTCGACAGTAGCAATCAGCCCCAGCATTTT. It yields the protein CASSVDSSNQPQHF.

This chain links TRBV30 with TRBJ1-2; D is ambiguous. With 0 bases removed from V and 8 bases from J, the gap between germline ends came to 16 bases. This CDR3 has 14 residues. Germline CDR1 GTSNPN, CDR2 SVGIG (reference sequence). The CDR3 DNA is TGTGCCTGGAGTGTCGGGCAGCCACCTAGAGGCTACACCTTC. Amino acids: CAWSVGQPPRGYTF.